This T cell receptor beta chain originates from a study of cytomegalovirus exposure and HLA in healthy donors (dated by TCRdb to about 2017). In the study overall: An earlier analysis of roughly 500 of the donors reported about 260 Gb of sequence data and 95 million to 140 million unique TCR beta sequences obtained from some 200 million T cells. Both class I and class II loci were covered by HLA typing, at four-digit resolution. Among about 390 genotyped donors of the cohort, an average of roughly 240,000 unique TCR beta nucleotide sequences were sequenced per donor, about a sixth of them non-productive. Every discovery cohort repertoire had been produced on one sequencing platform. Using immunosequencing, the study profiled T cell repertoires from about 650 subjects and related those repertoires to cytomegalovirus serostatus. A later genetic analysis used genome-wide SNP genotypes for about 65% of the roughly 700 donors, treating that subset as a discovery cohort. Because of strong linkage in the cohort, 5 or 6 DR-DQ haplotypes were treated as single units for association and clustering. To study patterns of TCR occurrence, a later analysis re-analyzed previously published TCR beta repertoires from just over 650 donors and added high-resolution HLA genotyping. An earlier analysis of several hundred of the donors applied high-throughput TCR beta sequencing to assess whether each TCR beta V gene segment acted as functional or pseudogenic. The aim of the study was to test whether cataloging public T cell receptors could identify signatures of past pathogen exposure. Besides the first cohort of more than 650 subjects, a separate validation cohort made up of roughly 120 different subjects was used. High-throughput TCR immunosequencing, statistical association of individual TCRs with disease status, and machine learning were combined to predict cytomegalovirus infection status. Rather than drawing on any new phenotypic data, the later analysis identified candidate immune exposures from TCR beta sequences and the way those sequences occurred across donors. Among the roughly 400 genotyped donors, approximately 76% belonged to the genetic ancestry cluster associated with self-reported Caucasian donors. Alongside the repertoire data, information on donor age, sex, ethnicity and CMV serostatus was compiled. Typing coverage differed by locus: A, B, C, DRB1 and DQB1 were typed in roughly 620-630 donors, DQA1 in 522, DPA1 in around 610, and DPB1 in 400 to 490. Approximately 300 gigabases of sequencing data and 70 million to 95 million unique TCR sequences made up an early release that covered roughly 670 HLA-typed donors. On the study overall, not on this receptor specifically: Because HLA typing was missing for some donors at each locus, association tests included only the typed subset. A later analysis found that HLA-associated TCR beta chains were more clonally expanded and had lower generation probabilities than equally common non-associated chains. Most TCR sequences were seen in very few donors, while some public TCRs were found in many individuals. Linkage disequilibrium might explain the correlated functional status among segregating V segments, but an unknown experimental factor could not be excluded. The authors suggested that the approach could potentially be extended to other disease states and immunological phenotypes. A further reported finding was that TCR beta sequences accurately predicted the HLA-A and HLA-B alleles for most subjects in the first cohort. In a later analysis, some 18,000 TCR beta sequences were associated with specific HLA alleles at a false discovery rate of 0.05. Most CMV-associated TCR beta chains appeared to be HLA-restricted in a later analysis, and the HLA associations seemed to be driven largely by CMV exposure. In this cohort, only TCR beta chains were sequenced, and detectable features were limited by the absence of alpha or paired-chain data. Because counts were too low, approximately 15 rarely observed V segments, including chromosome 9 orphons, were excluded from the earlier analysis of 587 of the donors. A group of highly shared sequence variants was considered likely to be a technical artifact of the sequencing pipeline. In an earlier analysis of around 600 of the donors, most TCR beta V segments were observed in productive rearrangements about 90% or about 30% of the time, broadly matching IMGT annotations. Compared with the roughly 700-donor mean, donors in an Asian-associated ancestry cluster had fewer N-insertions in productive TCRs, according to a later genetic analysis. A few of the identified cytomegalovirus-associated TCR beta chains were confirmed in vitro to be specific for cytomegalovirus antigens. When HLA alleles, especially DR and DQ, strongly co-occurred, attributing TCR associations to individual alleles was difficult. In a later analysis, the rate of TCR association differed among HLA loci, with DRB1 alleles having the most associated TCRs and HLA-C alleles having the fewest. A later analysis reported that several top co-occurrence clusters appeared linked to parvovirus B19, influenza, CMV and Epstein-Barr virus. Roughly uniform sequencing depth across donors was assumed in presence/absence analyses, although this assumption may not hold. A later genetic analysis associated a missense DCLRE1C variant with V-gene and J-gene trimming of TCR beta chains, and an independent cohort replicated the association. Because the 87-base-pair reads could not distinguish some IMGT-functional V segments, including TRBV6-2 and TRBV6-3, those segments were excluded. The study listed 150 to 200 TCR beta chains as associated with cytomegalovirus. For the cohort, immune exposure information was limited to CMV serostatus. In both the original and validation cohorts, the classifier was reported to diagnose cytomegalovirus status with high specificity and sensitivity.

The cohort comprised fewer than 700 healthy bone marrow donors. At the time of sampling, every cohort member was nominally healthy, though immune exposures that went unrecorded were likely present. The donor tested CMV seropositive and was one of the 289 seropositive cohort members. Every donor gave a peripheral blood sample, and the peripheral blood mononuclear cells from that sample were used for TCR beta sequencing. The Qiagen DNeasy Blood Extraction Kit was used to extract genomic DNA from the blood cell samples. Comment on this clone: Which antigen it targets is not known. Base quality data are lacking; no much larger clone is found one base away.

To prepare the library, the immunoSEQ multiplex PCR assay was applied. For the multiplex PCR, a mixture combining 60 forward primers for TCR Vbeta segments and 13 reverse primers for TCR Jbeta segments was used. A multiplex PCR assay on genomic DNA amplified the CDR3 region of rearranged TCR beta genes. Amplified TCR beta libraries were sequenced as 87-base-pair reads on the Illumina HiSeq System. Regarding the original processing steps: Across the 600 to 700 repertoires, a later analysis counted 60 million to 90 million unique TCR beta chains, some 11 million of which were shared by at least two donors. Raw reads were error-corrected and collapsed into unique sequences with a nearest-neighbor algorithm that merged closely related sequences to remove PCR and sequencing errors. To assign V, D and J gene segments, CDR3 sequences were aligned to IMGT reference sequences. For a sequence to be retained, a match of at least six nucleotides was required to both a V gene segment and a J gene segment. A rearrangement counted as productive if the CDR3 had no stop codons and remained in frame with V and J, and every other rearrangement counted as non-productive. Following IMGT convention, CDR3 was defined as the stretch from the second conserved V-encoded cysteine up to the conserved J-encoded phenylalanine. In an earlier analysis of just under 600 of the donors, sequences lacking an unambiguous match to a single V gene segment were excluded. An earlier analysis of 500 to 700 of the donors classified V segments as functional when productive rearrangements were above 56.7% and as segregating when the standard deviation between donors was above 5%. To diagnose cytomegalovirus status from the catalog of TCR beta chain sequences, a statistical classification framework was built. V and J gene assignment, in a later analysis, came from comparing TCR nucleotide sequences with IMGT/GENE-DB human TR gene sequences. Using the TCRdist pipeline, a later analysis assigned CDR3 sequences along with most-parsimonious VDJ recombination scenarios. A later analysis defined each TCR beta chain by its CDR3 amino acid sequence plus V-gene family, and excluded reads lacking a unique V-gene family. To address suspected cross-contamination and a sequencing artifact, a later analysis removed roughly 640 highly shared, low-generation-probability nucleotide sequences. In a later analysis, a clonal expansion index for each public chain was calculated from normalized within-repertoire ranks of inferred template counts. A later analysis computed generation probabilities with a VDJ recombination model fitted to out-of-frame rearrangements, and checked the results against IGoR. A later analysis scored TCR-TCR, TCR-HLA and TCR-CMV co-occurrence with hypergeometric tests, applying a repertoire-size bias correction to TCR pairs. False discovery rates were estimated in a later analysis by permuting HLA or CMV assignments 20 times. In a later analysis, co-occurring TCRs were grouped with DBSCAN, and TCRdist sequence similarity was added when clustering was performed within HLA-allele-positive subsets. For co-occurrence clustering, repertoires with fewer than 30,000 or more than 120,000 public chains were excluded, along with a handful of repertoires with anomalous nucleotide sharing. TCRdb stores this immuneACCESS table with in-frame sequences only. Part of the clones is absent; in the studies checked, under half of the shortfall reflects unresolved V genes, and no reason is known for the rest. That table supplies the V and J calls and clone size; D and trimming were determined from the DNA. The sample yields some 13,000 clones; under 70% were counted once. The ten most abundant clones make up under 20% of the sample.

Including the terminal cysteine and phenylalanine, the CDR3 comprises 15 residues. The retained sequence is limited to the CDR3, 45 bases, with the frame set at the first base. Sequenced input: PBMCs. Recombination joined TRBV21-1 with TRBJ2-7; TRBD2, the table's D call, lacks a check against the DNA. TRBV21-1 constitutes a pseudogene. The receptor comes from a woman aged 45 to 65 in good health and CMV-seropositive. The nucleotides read TGTGCCAGCAGTCTCACGGCGGGGGGTCTTTACGAGCAGTACTTC. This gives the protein CASSLTAGGLYEQYF.